Below, one T cell receptor (beta chain) is given with its context. These data come from a study of blood T cell repertoires in COVID-19. Whole-study context: The cDNA or gDNA used as material had been derived from T cells, B-cell-depleted T cells, or PBMCs.

Data came from immunoSEQ multiplex PCR; TCRdb stores just in-frame clones and leaves some out. The sample consists of 140,000 to 150,000 clones, about 82% of them appearing once. Sequencing was carried out using PBMCs or T cells enriched from blood (not recorded which). The clonotype was recovered from a woman in her thirties or forties who had recovered from COVID-19.

CDR3 protein: CASSPGTPLTEAFF. The CDR3 DNA is TGTGCCAGCTCACCTGGGACACCTCTCACTGAAGCTTTCTTT. The rearrangement links TRBV18 to TRBJ1-1, with a tentative D call TRBD1 (6 bases). V lost 3 bases and J 4 bases, leaving 12 bases between the germline ends. CDR3 length: 14 amino acids. Germline V CDR1 and CDR2: KGHSH, LQKENI.